Listed below are T cell receptor beta chains from one sample, sequenced in a study of beta chain features in type 1 diabetes. Measured with immunoSEQ multiplex PCR; TCRdb has only the in-frame clones, and not every one. The sample consists of nearly 700,000 clones, about an eighth of them appearing once. What was sequenced was naive CD4+ T cells from blood. Source of these receptors: a man younger than 35 with type 1 diabetes. CDR3s include the opening cysteine and the closing phenylalanine or tryptophan. A D gene is named only where the DNA matches it firmly. The size entry is marked missing in some rows and otherwise reads once, few, many or a size class.

CASSELAGANQPQHF,TGTGCCAGCAGTGAACTGGCAGGGGCCAATCAGCCCCAGCATTTT,.,TRBV2,TRBJ1-5,few
CSVGRGYTF,TGCAGCGTTGGCCGGGGCTACACCTTC,.,TRBV29-1,TRBJ1-2,few
CASSSNQGVGNQPQHF,TGTGCCAGCAGTTCCAACCAGGGGGTAGGAAATCAGCCCCAGCATTTT,TRBD1,TRBV6-5,TRBJ1-5,few
CASSLARLAGTDTQYF,TGTGCCAGCAGCTTGGCCCGCCTAGCGGGCACAGATACGCAGTATTTT,TRBD2,TRBV5-8,TRBJ2-3,few
CASSQPGTGTQLEAPETF,TGTGCCAGCAGCCAGCCTGGGACAGGCACTCAGTTGGAGGCGCCAGAGACTTTC,TRBD1,TRBV4-2,TRBJ2-6,.
CASSQEKAGGLYETQYF,TGTGCCAGCAGCCAAGAGAAAGCGGGGGGGCTCTATGAGACCCAGTACTTC,TRBD2,TRBV14,TRBJ2-5,.
CASRDRVNQPQHF,TGTGCCAGCCGGGACAGGGTCAATCAGCCCCAGCATTTT,TRBD1,TRBV6-1,TRBJ1-5,few
CATSRDLWGEQYF,TGTGCCACCAGCAGAGATCTCTGGGGAGAGCAGTACTTC,.,TRBV15,TRBJ2-7,few
CASSLASEQETQYF,TGCGCCAGCAGCTTGGCATCAGAGCAAGAGACCCAGTACTTC,.,TRBV5-1,TRBJ2-5,.
CASGYGQATNEKLFF,TGTGCTAGTGGCTACGGACAGGCGACTAATGAAAAACTGTTTTTT,TRBD1,TRBV12-5,TRBJ1-4,.
CAWSVQEKLFF,TGTGCCTGGAGTGTACAGGAAAAACTGTTTTTT,.,TRBV30,TRBJ1-4,.
CASSLGVEGGNTEAFF,TGCGCCAGCAGCTTGGGCGTCGAAGGAGGGAACACTGAAGCTTTCTTT,.,TRBV5-1,TRBJ1-1,.
CAWSVQPGNTEAFF,TGTGCCTGGAGTGTACAGCCAGGGAACACTGAAGCTTTCTTT,.,TRBV30,TRBJ1-1,.
CAWKSRAPTDTQYF,TGTGCCTGGAAAAGTAGGGCACCCACAGATACGCAGTATTTT,.,TRBV30,TRBJ2-3,few
CASSPIQGGLGGYTF,TGTGCCAGCAGCCCGATACAGGGGGGCTTGGGTGGCTACACCTTC,TRBD1,TRBV27,TRBJ1-2,few
CASSQGTGLNEKLFF,TGTGCCAGCTCACAGGGGACAGGCCTCAATGAAAAACTGTTTTTT,TRBD1,TRBV18,TRBJ1-4,few
CAWRGDSPSYNSPLHF,TGTGCCTGGAGGGGGGACAGCCCCTCCTATAATTCACCCCTCCACTTT,TRBD1,TRBV30,TRBJ1-6,.
CASRLRGTQYF,TGTGCCAGCAGACTGAGAGGCACGCAGTATTTT,.,TRBV6-5,TRBJ2-3,.
CASTSAGSNSPLHF,TGCGCCAGCACGTCGGCTGGGTCCAATTCACCCCTCCACTTT,.,TRBV5-1,TRBJ1-6,.
CASSVEATMNTEAFF,TGTGCCAGCAGCGTAGAGGCCACTATGAACACTGAAGCTTTCTTT,.,TRBV9,TRBJ1-1,.
CASSFAPGTGSTDTQYF,TGTGCCAGCAGCTTCGCTCCGGGGACAGGGAGCACAGATACGCAGTATTTT,TRBD1,TRBV5-4,TRBJ2-3,.
CASSSRRDPEGYEQYF,TGTGCCAGCAGCTCCCGCCGGGACCCCGAAGGGTACGAGCAGTACTTC,.,TRBV7-6,TRBJ2-7,few
CASSPPGNEQYF,TGTGCCAGCTCACCACCGGGGAACGAGCAGTACTTC,.,TRBV18,TRBJ2-7,.
CASSPTGTGLNTEAFF,TGCGCCAGTTCACCAACCGGGACAGGGTTGAACACTGAAGCTTTCTTT,TRBD1,TRBV4-1,TRBJ1-1,.
CASGLLGANNQPQHF,TGTGCCAGCGGCCTCTTAGGGGCAAATAATCAGCCCCAGCATTTT,.,TRBV27,TRBJ1-5,few
CASSHTLVGQRNTEAFF,TGCGCCAGCAGCCACACGCTCGTAGGGCAGAGGAACACTGAAGCTTTCTTT,.,TRBV4-1,TRBJ1-1,.
CASSQQTNYGYTF,TGCGCCAGCTCGCAACAGACTAACTATGGCTACACCTTC,.,TRBV5-1,TRBJ1-2,few